This TCR beta chain was sequenced in a study of T cell repertoires in cytomegalovirus infection (dated by TCRdb to about 2019). Describing the broader study: Because public TCR beta signatures pointed to carriage of CMV infection together with the matching HLA type, the HLA type of each donor mattered for the analysis.

This sample was sequenced with an Illumina HiSeq 1500. TCRdb reprocessed the public reads (quality trimming at Q25 with fastp, clone calling with MiXCR) and kept in-frame beta chains. Rows with a matching CDR3 protein are joined into one entry that keeps the most common DNA and genes. This sample lists 450,000 to 550,000 distinct CDR3 sequences; more than 15% were detected once. Of the sample, roughly a quarter falls within the top ten clones. This clonotype was seen many times. This clone's antigen is unknown. The sample holds no much larger clone one base away, and base qualities are not on file. The cysteine opens and the phenylalanine closes a CDR3 of 15 amino acids. Only CDR3 DNA is held: 45 bases, read in frame from base 1. The V end loses 6 bases and the J end loses 0 bases, and a stretch of 15 bases separates them. The germline V gene supplies CDR1 MDHEN and CDR2 SYDVKM. Summary of the overall study and its limitations: In both this cohort and an independent roughly 350-donor cohort, the cumulative frequency of public TCR beta family members distinguished carriers of CMV infection plus the relevant HLA type. In the ex vivo response, HLA-C-restricted CMV-specific TCR beta clonotypes were dominant, and in two of eight donors the single most frequent clonotype came from this HLA-C-restricted group.

The sequence joins TRBV28 to TRBJ2-7; the D element might be TRBD1 or TRBD2, as each aligns at 5 bases. What was sequenced was CD8+ T cells from PBMCs. The sequence came from a human donor in good health (CMV status not recorded). Some clones in this sample may be carry-over from other donors' samples. Here the CDR3 is given as CASSRARGTSYEQYF. Read as DNA, the sequence is TGTGCCAGCAGCCGAGCTAGAGGGACCTCCTACGAGCAGTACTTC. Full variable domain (CDR3 extended with the reference TRBV28 and TRBJ2-7 proteins): DVKVTQSSRYLVKRTGEKVFLECVQDMDHENMFWYRQDPGLGLRLIYFSYDVKMKEKGDIPEGYSVSREKKERFSLILESASTNQTSMYLCASSRARGTSYEQYFGPGTRLTVT.